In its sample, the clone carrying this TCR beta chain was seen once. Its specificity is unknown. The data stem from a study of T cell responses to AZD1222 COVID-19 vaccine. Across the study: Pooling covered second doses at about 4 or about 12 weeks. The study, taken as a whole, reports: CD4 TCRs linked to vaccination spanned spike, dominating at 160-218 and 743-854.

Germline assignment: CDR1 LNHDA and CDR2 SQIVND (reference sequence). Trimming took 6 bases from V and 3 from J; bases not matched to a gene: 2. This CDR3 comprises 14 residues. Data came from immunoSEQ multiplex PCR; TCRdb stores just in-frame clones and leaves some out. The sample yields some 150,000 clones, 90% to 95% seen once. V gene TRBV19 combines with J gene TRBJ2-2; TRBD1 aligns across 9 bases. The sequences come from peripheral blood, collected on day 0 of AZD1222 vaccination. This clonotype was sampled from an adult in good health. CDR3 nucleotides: TGTGCCAGTAGGACAGGGGGGGACACCGGGGAGCTGTTTTTT. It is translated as CASRTGGDTGELFF.